Listed here are 30 T cell receptor beta chains from one sample, sequenced in a study of T-cell memory formation after mild COVID-19. TCRdb re-called the 5' RACE reads through MiXCR, storing one row per CDR3 protein. The sample has some 320,000 distinct CDR3 sequences, around a sixth seen once. Source material: PBMCs or a T cell subset sorted from them (not recorded which). Receptor source: a man younger than 35 who had mild COVID-19 (a few samples of this study predate the infection). Cell type and time point are not known.

At least ten counts were recorded for this clonotype. The V and J genes are TRBV28 and TRBJ1-5, with D uncertain. Per germline, CDR1 MDHEN and CDR2 SYDVKM. V lost 1 base to trimming and J lost 0 bases, with 13 bases between them. This CDR3 spans 17 amino acids. The CDR3: CASSLFGQDLSNQPQHF. In nucleotides, the CDR3 is TGTGCCAGCAGTTTATTCGGCCAGGACCTTAGCAATCAGCCCCAGCATTTT.

This clonotype showed up just a few times. The rearrangement links TRBV7-9 to TRBJ2-1, with 9 bases fitting TRBD2. The CDR3 runs 16 residues. Germline V gene sequence: CDR1 SEHNR, CDR2 FQNEAQ (reference sequence). V was pared by 5 bases and J by 7 bases, with 12 bases of the junction left unmatched. CDR3 coding DNA: TGTGCCAGCAGCCCTGGTGGTCTAGCGGGGTATAATGAGCAGTTCTTC. Protein: CASSPGGLAGYNEQFF.

The chain joins TRBV20-1 to TRBJ2-4; TRBD2 is a possible D gene (7 bases). V was trimmed by 0 bases and J by 7 bases, leaving 16 bases between them. CDR1 DFQATT and CDR2 SNEGSKA come from the germline V gene (reference sequence). This CDR3 spans 15 amino acids. CDR3 coding DNA: TGCAGTGCTAGAGATCAGGGGACTACGTGGAACATTCAGTACTTC. Its protein is CSARDQGTTWNIQYF.

The chain uses TRBV28 and TRBJ2-7; 7 nucleotides match TRBD2. CDR1 is MDHEN, CDR2 SYDVKM, per germline. The CDR3 is 14 amino acids. J lost 2 bases, V lost 6 bases, and 7 bases had no gene match. This CDR3 is CASRPMAGAYEQYV. The CDR3 DNA is TGTGCCAGCAGACCTATGGCGGGGGCCTACGAGCAGTACGTC.

The V call is TRBV4-3, the J call TRBJ1-3; TRBD1 matches 7 bases. The CDR3 loop spans 15 amino acids. Germline V gives CDR1 LGHNA, CDR2 YSLEER. V trimming: 3 bases; J trimming: 4 bases; junction bases outside the gene matches: 6. The CDR3 DNA follows: TGCGCCAGCAGCCACCTACAGGGGCTGGGAAACACCATATATTTT. Protein sequence: CASSHLQGLGNTIYF.

This clonotype has a count of ten or more. This rearrangement joins TRBV5-1 to TRBJ2-2; D unclear. CDR1 and CDR2 from the germline V gene are SGHRS and YFSETQ. The CDR3 has 13 amino acids. Trimming removed 0 bases at V and 4 bases at J, with 4 bases between. The CDR3 loop is CASSLASTGELFF. The CDR3 region has the DNA TGCGCCAGCAGCTTGGCGTCCACCGGGGAGCTGTTTTTT. The variable domain in full, completed from reference TRBV5-1 and TRBJ2-2, reads KAGVTQTPRYLIKTRGQQVTLSCSPISGHRSVSWYQQTPGQGLQFLFEYFSETQRNKGNFPGRFSGRQFSNSRSEMNVSTLELGDSALYLCASSLASTGELFFGEGSRLTVL.

This clonotype was counted many times. The V and J genes are TRBV10-3 and TRBJ2-3, with D uncertain. The CDR3 is 14 residues long. Trimming took off 3 bases at V and 6 bases at J, with 13 bases between the two ends. CDR1 is ENHRY and CDR2 is SYGVKD in the germline V gene. CDR3 DNA: TGTGCCATCAGTGATGTTTCGGCGTCGGATACGCAGTATTTT. Translation: CAISDVSASDTQYF.

The chain combines TRBV11-1 with TRBJ1-1, with D perhaps TRBD1 (5 bases). Germline CDR1 is SGHAT and CDR2 is FQDESV (reference sequence). The CDR3 has 12 residues. The V end lost 6 bases, the J end lost 7 bases, and 12 bases lay between the germline ends. CDR3 sequence: CASSLTQGEAFF. DNA of the CDR3: TGTGCCAGCAGTCTGACCCAGGGTGAAGCTTTCTTT.

This clonotype was detected only a few times. This chain joins TRBV6-1 and TRBJ1-4, with D tentatively TRBD1 (5 bases). CDR3 length equals 13 residues. V was cut by 6 bases and J by 7 bases, with 12 bases left in between. From germline, CDR1 is MNHNS and CDR2 SASEGT. The chain's CDR3 is CASRLGGGEKLFF. In nucleotides, the CDR3 is TGTGCCAGCAGGCTTGGCGGGGGTGAAAAACTGTTTTTT.

This clonotype came up many times. V gene TRBV10-3 combines with J gene TRBJ2-2, with 7 nucleotides matching TRBD1. CDR1 and CDR2 from the germline V gene are ENHRY and SYGVKD. V gave up 6 bases and J gave up 3 bases; unmatched junction bases: 7. This CDR3 has 15 residues. This CDR3 reads CAIRTGQADTGELFF. Here the CDR3 DNA reads TGTGCCATCAGGACCGGACAGGCGGACACCGGGGAGCTGTTTTTT.

This clonotype was found many times. The V and J genes are TRBV5-1 and TRBJ2-2; TRBD2 matches 9 bases. Germline values: CDR1 SGHRS, CDR2 YFSETQ. CDR3 length: 18 residues. J lost 1 base, V lost 4 bases, and 11 bases had no gene match. CDR3 protein: CASSPALGLAMNTGELFF. DNA of the CDR3: TGCGCCAGCAGCCCCGCCCTGGGACTAGCTATGAACACCGGGGAGCTGTTTTTT.

This clonotype was seen only a few times. The rearrangement links TRBV6-6 to TRBJ2-5, with 15 bases identical to TRBD2. The germline CDR1 and CDR2 sequences are MNHNY and SVGAGI (reference sequence). The ends lost 6 bases at V and 4 bases at J; junction bases unmatched: 15. This CDR3 is built from 19 residues. The CDR3 region is CASRRPLRTSGGAGETQYF. Here the CDR3 DNA reads TGTGCCAGCAGGAGACCCCTTAGGACTAGCGGGGGGGCGGGAGAGACCCAGTACTTC.

This clonotype was observed a handful of times. The chain recombines TRBV19 with TRBJ1-1; 8 bases agree with TRBD1. CDR1 and CDR2 (germline): LNHDA, SQIVND (reference sequence). J was trimmed by 1 base and V by 9 bases; bases with no gene match: 13. The CDR3 contains 16 residues. CDR3 amino acids: CASQRVPDRANTEAFF. CDR3 DNA: TGTGCCAGCCAACGGGTCCCGGACAGGGCGAACACTGAAGCTTTCTTT.

This clonotype was detected a few times. The V gene is TRBV4-3, the J gene TRBJ1-2; D unresolved. The CDR3 extends over 15 amino acids. Germline loops: CDR1 LGHNA, CDR2 YSLEER. The V and J ends lost 0 bases and 8 bases respectively, with 16 bases between them. The CDR3 sequence: CASSQDETVVYGYTF. The CDR3 DNA reads as TGCGCCAGCAGCCAAGATGAGACCGTAGTTTACGGCTACACCTTC.

This clonotype was detected a few times. The gene calls are TRBV5-8 and TRBJ1-1; 7 bases align to TRBD1. The CDR3 spans 16 residues. CDR1 is SGHTS and CDR2 is YDEGEE in the germline V gene. V lost 4 bases, J lost 0 bases, and 9 bases stayed unmatched. The CDR3 region is CASSIYTGAMNTEAFF. CDR3 nucleotides: TGTGCCAGCAGCATATACACAGGGGCCATGAACACTGAAGCTTTCTTT.

This rearrangement joins TRBV4-3 to TRBJ1-1, with 12 nucleotides matching TRBD1. With V trimmed by 4 bases and J by 6 bases, 6 bases remained unmatched. This CDR3 spans 15 amino acids. Germline CDR1 is LGHNA and CDR2 is YSLEER. The CDR3 DNA reads TGCGCCAGCAGCCGAGAGGGACAGGGGGCCGCTGAAGCTTTCTTT. This codes for CASSREGQGAAEAFF.

This clonotype was counted only a few times. The V and J genes are TRBV27 and TRBJ2-7; TRBD2 agrees at 10 bases. This CDR3 has 16 amino acids. The germline V gene has CDR1 MNHEY and CDR2 SMNVEV (reference sequence). J lost 4 bases, V lost 6 bases, and 12 bases had no gene match. CDR3 nucleotide sequence: TGTGCCAGCAGGTCTGACCCTAGCGGGGGAACTTACGAGCAGTACTTC. Protein: CASRSDPSGGTYEQYF.

This rearrangement joins TRBV6-5 to TRBJ1-3; possible D gene TRBD1, 6 bases. This CDR3 has 15 residues. Deletions cut 0 bases from V and 8 bases from J, with 14 bases between. CDR1 MNHEY and CDR2 SVGAGI come from the germline V gene. As DNA, the CDR3 is TGTGCCAGCAGTTACTCGAGTACAGGGAGGGACACCATATATTTT. Its protein is CASSYSSTGRDTIYF.

A few counts support this clonotype. This sequence joins TRBV10-3 and TRBJ2-2, with D uncertain. V gave up 2 bases and J gave up 1 base, with 8 bases separating them. Per the germline V gene, CDR1 is ENHRY and CDR2 is SYGVKD. CDR3 length equals 15 residues. Here the CDR3 reads CAISEPQRNTGELFF. For the CDR3, the DNA is TGTGCCATCAGTGAGCCCCAGAGGAACACCGGGGAGCTGTTTTTT.

This clonotype appeared a few times. This rearrangement joins TRBV27 to TRBJ2-3; D gene uncertain. Germline CDR1 reads MNHEY; CDR2 reads SMNVEV (reference sequence). The CDR3 length is 12 residues. V dropped 1 base and J dropped 5 bases, with 4 bases sitting between them. The CDR3: CASSLWGDTQYF. The CDR3 DNA sequence: TGTGCCAGCAGTTTATGGGGAGATACGCAGTATTTT.

This chain joins TRBV5-1 and TRBJ2-7; 7 bases are shared with TRBD1. Trimming removed 0 bases from V and 6 bases from J; junction bases left unmatched: 9. The CDR3 runs to 15 residues. Germline CDR1 is SGHRS and CDR2 is YFSETQ. The CDR3 here is CASSLGPTGYSEQYF. Written as DNA, the CDR3 is TGCGCCAGCAGCTTGGGACCGACAGGGTACTCCGAGCAGTACTTC.

This clonotype was observed a few times. The CDR3 loop reads CASSHPKAGHWNEQFF. DNA for the CDR3: TGCGCCAGCAGCCATCCGAAGGCGGGACACTGGAATGAGCAGTTCTTC. The chain is built from TRBV4-1 and TRBJ2-1; D possibly uses TRBD1 or TRBD2 (6 bases each). The germline CDR1 and CDR2 sequences are MGHRA and YSYEKL. The CDR3 is made up of 16 amino acids. Trimming cost V 3 bases and J 7 bases, with 19 bases left between them.

The rearrangement joins TRBV10-3 to TRBJ2-3; the D is unclear. The V gene lost 0 bases and the J gene lost 5 bases, with 3 bases spanning the gap. Germline loops: CDR1 ENHRY, CDR2 SYGVKD. The CDR3 is 12 residues long. For the CDR3, the DNA is TGTGCCATCAGTGAGTCAGTAGATACGCAGTATTTT. This gives the protein CAISESVDTQYF.

The chain combines TRBV7-2 with TRBJ2-7; TRBD1 matches 9 bases. Looked up from germline, CDR1 is SGHTA and CDR2 is FQGNSA. Trimming took 7 bases from V and 5 from J; bases not matched to a gene: 6. The CDR3 runs 13 residues. This CDR3 reads CASTLDRGDEQYF. The CDR3 DNA follows: TGTGCCAGCACCCTGGACAGGGGAGACGAGCAGTACTTC. Supplemented by reference TRBV7-2 and TRBJ2-7, the full variable domain reads GAGVSQSPSNKVTEKGKDVELRCDPISGHTALYWYRQSLGQGLEFLIYFQGNSAPDKSGLPSDRFSAERTGGSVSTLTIQRTQQEDSAVYLCASTLDRGDEQYFGPGTRLTVT.

The V and J genes are TRBV25-1 and TRBJ1-5; a possible D gene is TRBD1 (5 bases). Between the trimmed V and J ends, which lost 4 bases and 6 bases, there was a span of 13 bases. Germline lookup yields CDR1 MGHDK and CDR2 SYGVNS. This CDR3 is 14 amino acids long. The CDR3 protein is CASSGGGFLQPQHF. The CDR3 nucleotides are TGTGCCAGCAGTGGCGGGGGTTTCCTTCAGCCCCAGCATTTT.

This sequence joins TRBV29-1 and TRBJ2-7; 9 bases are a match to TRBD1. Germline CDR1 reads SQVTM; CDR2 reads ANQGSEA. The CDR3 loop spans 14 amino acids. Germline trimming cut 4 bases from V and 3 bases from J; bases unmatched to any gene: 7. Here the CDR3 reads CSVVGQGGFYEQYF. The CDR3, as DNA: TGCAGCGTTGTGGGACAGGGAGGGTTCTACGAGCAGTACTTC.

This clonotype was seen repeatedly, ten times or more. The gene calls are TRBV11-2 and TRBJ2-2, with 7 bases aligning to TRBD1. The CDR3 runs to 15 residues. V trimming: 5 bases; J trimming: 3 bases; junction bases outside the gene matches: 6. Germline assignment: CDR1 SGHAT and CDR2 FQNNGV. The CDR3, as DNA: TGTGCCAGCAGCGGTACAGGGGCCTACACCGGGGAGCTGTTTTTT. It codes for CASSGTGAYTGELFF.

This rearrangement joins TRBV5-1 to TRBJ2-7, with TRBD1 as a possible D gene (6 bases). Trimming removed 0 bases from V and 3 bases from J, with 16 bases in between. CDR3 size: 16 residues. Germline assignment: CDR1 SGHRS and CDR2 YFSETQ. CDR3 in amino acids: CASSLAAPGHHYEQYF. The CDR3 nucleotides are TGCGCCAGCAGCTTGGCGGCCCCGGGACACCACTACGAGCAGTACTTC.

The J gene is TRBJ2-5, the V gene TRBV4-1; a possible D gene is TRBD2 (5 bases). Trimming stripped 1 base from V and 7 bases from J, with 13 bases between. Germline V gene sequence: CDR1 MGHRA, CDR2 YSYEKL. This CDR3 has 14 residues. The CDR3: CASSQVRGITTQYF. The CDR3 DNA sequence: TGCGCCAGCAGCCAAGTCCGGGGAATAACGACCCAGTACTTC.

The chain uses TRBV7-8 and TRBJ2-7, with a possible D match to TRBD1 (6 bases). The CDR3 has 14 amino acids. Per the germline V gene, CDR1 is SGHVS and CDR2 is FQNEAQ. The germline V and J ends were trimmed by 6 bases and 0 bases, with 12 bases remaining between them. The chain's CDR3 is CASRPDRHSYEQYV. The CDR3 DNA is TGTGCCAGCAGGCCCGACAGGCACTCCTACGAGCAGTACGTC.